This TCR beta chain derives from a study of shared clonotypes between healthy human individuals. CDR1 and CDR2 (germline): WSHSY, SAAADI. This CDR3 region has 11 residues. Trimming removed 10 bases from V and 4 bases from J, with 11 bases in between. Sequencing used immunoSEQ multiplex PCR; TCRdb keeps in-frame clones, though not all of them. The table lists around 480,000 clones, over 60% of them singletons. The chain combines TRBV10-2 with TRBJ2-7; TRBD2 is a possible D gene (5 bases). This TCR derives from a woman aged 40 to 55 in good health. Some clones in this sample may be carry-over from other donors' samples. Sequencing was carried out using PBMCs. The CDR3, as DNA: TGCGCCACCAGAGGAGGTTACGAGCAGTACTTC. This translates into CATRGGYEQYF.